The 4 T cell receptor beta chains reported below all come from one sample, sequenced in a study of T cells in Graves' hyperthyroidism and ophthalmopathy. Regions amplified from RNA transcripts were the TCR beta CDR3 regions. Researchers ran a first-round RT-PCR on the TCR CDR3 using the HTBI primer set. TCRdb reanalysed the multiplex PCR reads using MiXCR and keeps one entry per CDR3 protein. Altogether around 520,000 distinct CDR3 sequences are present, 11% to 15% being singletons, with the ten largest covering about 14%. The specimen was blood. All receptors derive from a woman between 35 and 50 years old with Graves' hyperthyroidism.

This clonotype has a handful of counts. This chain links TRBV5-6 with TRBJ2-5; 7 bases line up with TRBD1. V lost 5 bases and J lost 0; bases outside the gene matches: 7. CDR1 is SGHDT and CDR2 is YYEEEE in the germline V gene. The CDR3 sequence is 15 residues long. The CDR3 coding sequence is TGTGCCAGCAGTTACGGACAGGTCTACCAAGAGACCCAGTACTTC. Translation: CASSYGQVYQETQYF.

This clonotype was seen at least ten times. The chain combines TRBV2 with TRBJ1-5, with a weak D call TRBD1 (6 bases). CDR1 is SNHLY and CDR2 is FYNNEI in the germline V gene. Trimming removed 2 bases from V and 2 bases from J, with 10 bases in between. This CDR3 has 15 amino acids. In DNA, the CDR3 is TGTGCCAGCAGTGAATTCAGGGGAGGCAATCAGCCCCAGCATTTT. Translation gives CASSEFRGGNQPQHF.

Only a few counts were recorded for this clonotype. The chain has TRBV19 and TRBJ1-1, with 10 bases identical to TRBD1. CDR3 length: 17 amino acids. Losses at the gene ends were 3 bases for V and 3 bases for J; bases not matched to a gene: 10. Germline V gives CDR1 LNHDA, CDR2 SQIVND (reference sequence). The CDR3 reads CASSIPGRQGADTEAFF. CDR3 nucleotides: TGTGCCAGTAGTATCCCAGGCCGACAGGGGGCTGACACTGAAGCTTTCTTT.

This clonotype has at least ten counts. This chain uses TRBV28 with TRBJ2-7, with 13 nucleotides matching TRBD2. This CDR3 comprises 17 residues. V gave up 3 bases and J gave up 1 base; unmatched junction bases: 6. Per germline, CDR1 MDHEN and CDR2 SYDVKM. This CDR3 is CASSFGTSGRESYEQYF. The CDR3 bases are TGTGCCAGCAGTTTCGGCACTAGCGGGAGGGAATCCTACGAGCAGTACTTC.